The present entry profiles one TCR beta chain with its context. Its antigen is unknown. The sample is drawn from a study of cytomegalovirus exposure and HLA in healthy donors. Broader study findings: Reports state that TCR beta sequences accurately predicted most subjects' HLA-A and HLA-B alleles. Near-uniform donor sequencing depth was presumed by presence/absence analyses. Some segments of the V type, notably TRBV6-2 and TRBV6-3, were excluded as indistinguishable.

Germline V gives CDR1 SGHAT, CDR2 FQNNGV. Trimming stripped 0 bases from V and 1 base from J, with 17 bases between. This CDR3 is built from 18 residues. The PCR used 60 Vbeta and 13 Jbeta primers. TCRdb's copy holds only in-frame clones and misses some; the assay was immunoSEQ multiplex PCR. Among 100,000 to 150,000 clones, roughly 70% were seen once, and the ten largest hold around 4%. The origin of this receptor is a young man in good health and CMV-seronegative. Sequenced material: PBMCs. V and J are TRBV11-2 and TRBJ2-3, with a weak D call TRBD2 (7 bases). The CDR3 DNA reads as TGTGCCAGCAGCTTAGATTTTGGGGGGGGGCCTGGCACAGATACGCAGTATTTT. Its translation: CASSLDFGGGPGTDTQYF.